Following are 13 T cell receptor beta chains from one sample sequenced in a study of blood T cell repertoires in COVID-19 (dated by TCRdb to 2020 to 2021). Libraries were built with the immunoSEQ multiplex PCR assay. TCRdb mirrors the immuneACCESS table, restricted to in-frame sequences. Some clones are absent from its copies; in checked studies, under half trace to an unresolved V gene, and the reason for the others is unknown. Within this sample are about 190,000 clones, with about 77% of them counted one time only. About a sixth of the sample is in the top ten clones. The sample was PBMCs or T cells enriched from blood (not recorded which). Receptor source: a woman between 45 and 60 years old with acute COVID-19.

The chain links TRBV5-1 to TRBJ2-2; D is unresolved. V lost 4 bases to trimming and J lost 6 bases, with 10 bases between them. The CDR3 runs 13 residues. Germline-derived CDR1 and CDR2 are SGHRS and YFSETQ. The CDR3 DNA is TGCGCCAGCAGCGCTCTAGAGGCCGGGGAGCTGTTTTTT. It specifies CASSALEAGELFF.

CDR3 sequence (DNA): TGTGCCAGCAGTGCCTCGGGACAGGGGAATGAAAAACTGTTTTTT. Encoded protein: CASSASGQGNEKLFF. The J gene is TRBJ1-4, the V gene TRBV6-6; 10 nucleotides align to TRBD1. The J segment lost 5 bases and the V segment lost 5 bases, leaving 5 bases of the junction unmatched. The germline gives CDR1 MNHNY, CDR2 SVGAGI (reference sequence). The CDR3 has 15 residues.

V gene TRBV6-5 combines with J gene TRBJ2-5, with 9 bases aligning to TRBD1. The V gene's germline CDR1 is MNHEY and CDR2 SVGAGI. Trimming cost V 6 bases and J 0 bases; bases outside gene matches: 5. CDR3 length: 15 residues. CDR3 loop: CASRPGTGHQETQYF. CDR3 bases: TGTGCCAGCAGACCCGGGACAGGGCACCAAGAGACCCAGTACTTC.

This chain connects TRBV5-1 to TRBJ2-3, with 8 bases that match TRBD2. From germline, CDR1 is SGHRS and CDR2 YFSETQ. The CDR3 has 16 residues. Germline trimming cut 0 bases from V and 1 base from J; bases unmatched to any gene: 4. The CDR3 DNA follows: TGCGCCAGCAGCTTGGCCAGCGGGGGAGGCACAGATACGCAGTATTTT. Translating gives CASSLASGGGTDTQYF.

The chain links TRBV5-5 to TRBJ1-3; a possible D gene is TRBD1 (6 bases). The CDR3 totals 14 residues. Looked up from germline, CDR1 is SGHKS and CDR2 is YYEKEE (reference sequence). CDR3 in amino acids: CASETGNSGNTIYF. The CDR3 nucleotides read TGTGCTAGTGAAACAGGGAACTCTGGAAACACCATATATTTT.

The CDR3 sequence: CASSHVEARGYTF. CDR3 in DNA: TGCGCCAGCAGCCATGTCGAGGCGCGGGGCTACACCTTC. V usage is TRBV5-1 and J usage is TRBJ1-2; D is unresolved. Germline values: CDR1 SGHRS, CDR2 YFSETQ. V lost 4 bases and J 8 bases, leaving 15 bases between the germline ends. The CDR3 runs to 13 residues.

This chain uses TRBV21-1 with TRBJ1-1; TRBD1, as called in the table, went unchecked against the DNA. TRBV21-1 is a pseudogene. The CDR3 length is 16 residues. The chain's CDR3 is CASSGTGRLVSTEAFF. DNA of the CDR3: TGTGCCAGCAGCGGGACAGGGAGGTTAGTCAGCACTGAAGCTTTCTTT.

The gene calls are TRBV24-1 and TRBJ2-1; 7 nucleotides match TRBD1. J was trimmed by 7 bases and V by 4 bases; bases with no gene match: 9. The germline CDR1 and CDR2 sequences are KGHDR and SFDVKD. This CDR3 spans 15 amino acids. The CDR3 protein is CATSDPGQSPNEQFF. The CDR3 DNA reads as TGTGCCACCAGTGACCCGGGACAGAGCCCAAATGAGCAGTTCTTC.

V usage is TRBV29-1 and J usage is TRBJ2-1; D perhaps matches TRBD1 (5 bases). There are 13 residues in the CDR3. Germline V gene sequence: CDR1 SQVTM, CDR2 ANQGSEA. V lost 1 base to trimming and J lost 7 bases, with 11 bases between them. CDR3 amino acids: CSVEGPRANEQFF. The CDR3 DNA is TGCAGCGTTGAAGGTCCCAGGGCTAATGAGCAGTTCTTC.

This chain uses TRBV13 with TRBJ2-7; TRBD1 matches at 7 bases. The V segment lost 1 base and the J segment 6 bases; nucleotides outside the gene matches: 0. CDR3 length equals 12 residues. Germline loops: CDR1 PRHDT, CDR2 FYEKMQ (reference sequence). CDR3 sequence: CASSLAGGEQYV. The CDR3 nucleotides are TGTGCCAGCAGCTTAGCAGGGGGCGAGCAGTACGTC.

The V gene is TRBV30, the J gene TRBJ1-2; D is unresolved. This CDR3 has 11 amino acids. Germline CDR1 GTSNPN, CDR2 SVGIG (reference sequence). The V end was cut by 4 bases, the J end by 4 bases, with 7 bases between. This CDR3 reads CAWTYGYGYTF. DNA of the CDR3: TGTGCCTGGACGTACGGCTATGGCTACACCTTC.

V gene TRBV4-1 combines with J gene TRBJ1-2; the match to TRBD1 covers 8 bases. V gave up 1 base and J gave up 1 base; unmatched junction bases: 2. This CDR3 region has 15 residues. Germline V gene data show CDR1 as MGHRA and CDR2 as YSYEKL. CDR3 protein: CASSQGDRNNYGYTF. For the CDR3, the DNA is TGCGCCAGCAGCCAAGGGGACAGGAATAACTATGGCTACACCTTC.

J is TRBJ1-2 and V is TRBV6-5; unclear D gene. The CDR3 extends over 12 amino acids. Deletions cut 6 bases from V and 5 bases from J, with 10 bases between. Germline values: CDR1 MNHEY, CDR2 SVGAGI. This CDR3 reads CASSPNKYGYTF. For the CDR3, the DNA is TGTGCCAGCAGCCCCAACAAGTATGGCTACACCTTC.